The rows below give T cell receptor beta chains drawn from one sample of a study of T cells in Graves' hyperthyroidism and ophthalmopathy. A single record per CDR3 protein comes from TCRdb applying MiXCR to the multiplex PCR reads. The table includes 300,000 to 350,000 distinct CDR3 sequences, around a sixth detected once. Sequencing was performed on blood. The receptors were gathered from a woman in her thirties or forties with Graves' ophthalmopathy. The CDR3 runs from the conserved cysteine through the conserved F or W. Each record gives: J gene, clone size, V gene, D gene, CDR3 DNA, CDR3 protein. The D gene is left open where the match is weak. Rows give clone size only sometimes, using once, few, many, or a class for an expanded clone.

TRBJ2-5 | few | TRBV14 | NA | TGTGCCAGCAGCCAAGACGGACTATCCCAAGAGACCCAGTACTTC | CASSQDGLSQETQYF
TRBJ2-7 | NA | TRBV2 | TRBD2 | TGTGCCAGCAAGACTAGCGGGGGGGCCTACGAGCAGTACTTC | CASKTSGGAYEQYF
TRBJ1-5 | NA | TRBV28 | TRBD1 | TGTGCCAGCAGTTTATTAGACAGGGGAATCAATCAGCCCCAGCATTTT | CASSLLDRGINQPQHF
TRBJ1-2 | NA | TRBV29-1 | NA | NA | CSVASGIYGYNF
TRBJ2-7 | NA | TRBV5-6 | NA | TGTGCCAGCAGCTTCTCAGAAAATACCTACGAGCAGTACTTC | CASSFSENTYEQYF
TRBJ2-5 | few | TRBV11-2 | NA | TGTGCCAGCAGCTCCGGGGCTTCAGGGACCCAGTACTTC | CASSSGASGTQYF
TRBJ2-7 | many | TRBV7-8 | TRBD2 | TGTGCCAGCAGCTTAGGGTCGGGGAGGGTCCCCTTCTACGAGCAGTACTTC | CASSLGSGRVPFYEQYF
TRBJ2-7 | many | TRBV5-8 | NA | TGTGCCAGCAAACAATCGACTGCCTACGAGCAGTACTTC | CASKQSTAYEQYF
TRBJ2-7 | many | TRBV6-2/TRBV6-3 | NA | TGTGCCAGCAGCTCGGGACAAATCTACGAGCAGTACTTC | CASSSGQIYEQYF
TRBJ2-7 | many | TRBV28 | NA | TGTGCCACCGGGGACTGGGGTCGGAGACCAGTGGACGAGCAGTACTTC | CATGDWGRRPVDEQYF
TRBJ1-3 | many | TRBV6-1 | NA | TGTGCCAGCGGGAAGGGGCGGACCTCTGGAAACACCATATATTTT | CASGKGRTSGNTIYF
TRBJ1-2 | many | TRBV13 | NA | TGTGCCAGCAGCGAACTCGACCGGGGGTCCCATGGCTACACCTTC | CASSELDRGSHGYTF
TRBJ2-2 | NA | TRBV5-1 | NA | TGCGCCATCAGCTTGGTAGGCGGGGACAGCACCGGGGAGCTGTTTTTT | CAISLVGGDSTGELFF
TRBJ2-3 | few | TRBV11-2 | NA | TGTGCCAGCAGTCGAGACCGACCGTCCTCAGATACGCAGTATTTT | CASSRDRPSSDTQYF
TRBJ2-7 | many | TRBV29-1 | NA | TGCAGCGTTGAAGAGGGAGGAGGATACGAGCAGTACTTC | CSVEEGGGYEQYF
TRBJ1-1 | many | TRBV6-1 | NA | TGTGCCAGCAGTGTACAGGGTACGGGCACTGAAGCTTTCTTT | CASSVQGTGTEAFF
TRBJ2-7 | many | TRBV5-1 | NA | TGCGCCAGCGGAAGGGACCAACCCTACGAGCAGTACTTC | CASGRDQPYEQYF
TRBJ2-7 | few | TRBV11-2 | NA | TGTGCCAGCAGCTTAGTCGGCAGCTGGGGGCACGAGCAGTACTTC | CASSLVGSWGHEQYF
TRBJ1-2 | many | TRBV30 | NA | TGTGCCTGGAGCGGACTCGTTGGCTACACCTTC | CAWSGLVGYTF
TRBJ2-2 | NA | TRBV4-2 | TRBD2 | TGTGCCAGCAGCCAAGATCGGGTTATGGTAGCGGGAGGGAACACCGGGGAGCTGTTTTTT | CASSQDRVMVAGGNTGELFF
TRBJ2-5 | NA | TRBV11-3 | TRBD2 | TGTGCCAGCAGCTTACAGACTAGCGAGACGGAGACCCAGTACTTC | CASSLQTSETETQYF
TRBJ2-2 | few | TRBV7-2 | NA | TGTGCCAGCACCATAAGTACATCGAACACCGGGGAGCTGTCTTTT | CASTISTSNTGELSF
TRBJ1-1 | many | TRBV9 | NA | TGTGCCAGCAGCGTAGATCTGGGTCCCGACACTGAAGCTTTCTTT | CASSVDLGPDTEAFF
TRBJ2-4 | many | TRBV20-1 | NA | TGCAGTGCTAGAGATTTTGCCGAAGCCAAAAACATTCAGTACTTC | CSARDFAEAKNIQYF